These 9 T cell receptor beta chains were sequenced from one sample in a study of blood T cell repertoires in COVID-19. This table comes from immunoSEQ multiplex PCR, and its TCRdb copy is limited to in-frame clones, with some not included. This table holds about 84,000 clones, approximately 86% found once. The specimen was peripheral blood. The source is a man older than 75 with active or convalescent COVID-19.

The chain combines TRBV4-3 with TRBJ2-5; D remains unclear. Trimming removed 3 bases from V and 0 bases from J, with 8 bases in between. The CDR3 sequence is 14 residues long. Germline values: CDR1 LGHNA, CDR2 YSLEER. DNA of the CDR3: TGCGCCAGCAGCCAGAACTACAACCAAGAGACCCAGTACTTC. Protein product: CASSQNYNQETQYF.

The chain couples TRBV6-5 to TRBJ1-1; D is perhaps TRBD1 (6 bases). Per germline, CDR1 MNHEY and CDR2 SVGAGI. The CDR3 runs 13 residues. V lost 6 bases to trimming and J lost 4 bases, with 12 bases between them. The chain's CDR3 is CASRKQGTTEAFF. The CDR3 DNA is TGTGCCAGCAGGAAACAGGGTACCACTGAAGCTTTCTTT.

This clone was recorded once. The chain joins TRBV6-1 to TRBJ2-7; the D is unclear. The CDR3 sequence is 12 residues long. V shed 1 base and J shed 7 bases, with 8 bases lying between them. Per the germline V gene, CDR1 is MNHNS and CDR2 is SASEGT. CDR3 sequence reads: CASSEGAWEQYF. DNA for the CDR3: TGTGCCAGCAGTGAAGGGGCTTGGGAGCAGTACTTC.

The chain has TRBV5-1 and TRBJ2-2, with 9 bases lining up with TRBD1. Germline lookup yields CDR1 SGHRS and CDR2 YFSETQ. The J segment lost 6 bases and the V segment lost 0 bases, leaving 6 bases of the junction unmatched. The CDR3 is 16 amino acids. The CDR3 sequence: CASSLAQGTGSGELFF. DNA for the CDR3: TGCGCCAGCAGCTTGGCCCAAGGGACAGGGTCCGGGGAGCTGTTTTTT.

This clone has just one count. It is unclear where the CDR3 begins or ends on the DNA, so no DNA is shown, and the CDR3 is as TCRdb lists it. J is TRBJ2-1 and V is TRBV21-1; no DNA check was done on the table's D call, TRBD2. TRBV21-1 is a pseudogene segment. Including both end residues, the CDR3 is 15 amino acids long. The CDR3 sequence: CASSFGLGSYNEQFF.

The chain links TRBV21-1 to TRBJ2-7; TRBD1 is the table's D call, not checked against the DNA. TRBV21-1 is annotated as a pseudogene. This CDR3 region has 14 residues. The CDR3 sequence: CATVDRAVSCEQYF. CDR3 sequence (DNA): TGTGCCACCGTGGACAGGGCCGTATCCTGCGAGCAGTACTTC.

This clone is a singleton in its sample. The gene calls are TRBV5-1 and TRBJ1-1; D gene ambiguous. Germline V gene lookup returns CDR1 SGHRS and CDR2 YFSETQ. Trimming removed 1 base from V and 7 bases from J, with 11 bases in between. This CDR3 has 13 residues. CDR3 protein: CASSLLAGSEAFF. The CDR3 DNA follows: TGCGCCAGCAGCTTGTTGGCGGGAAGTGAAGCTTTCTTT.

The CDR3 coding sequence is TGCAGCGTTGAACAGACAGGGACCTACGAGCAGTACTTC. Residues: CSVEQTGTYEQYF. V is TRBV29-1 and J is TRBJ2-7; TRBD1 aligns across 7 bases. This CDR3 spans 13 amino acids. CDR1 is SQVTM, CDR2 ANQGSEA, per germline. Unmatched junction bases numbered 3, after V lost 2 bases and J lost 2 bases.

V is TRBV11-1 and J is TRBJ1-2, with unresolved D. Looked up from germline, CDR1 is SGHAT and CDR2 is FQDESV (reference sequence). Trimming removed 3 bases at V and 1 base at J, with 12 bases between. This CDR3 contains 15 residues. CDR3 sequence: CASSLGPSFNYGYTF. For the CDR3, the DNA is TGTGCCAGCAGCTTGGGCCCCAGTTTTAACTATGGCTACACCTTC. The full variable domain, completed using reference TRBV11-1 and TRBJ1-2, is EAEVAQSPRYKITEKSQAVAFWCDPISGHATLYWYRQILGQGPELLVQFQDESVVDDSQLPKDRFSAERLKGVDSTLKIQPAELGDSAMYLCASSLGPSFNYGYTFGSGTRLTVV.